Listed below are T cell receptor beta chains from one sample, sequenced in a study of human T cells and chemical hapten exposure. Each CDR3 protein is one row after TCRdb ran MiXCR on the RACE reads. The table lists approximately 260,000 distinct CDR3 sequences, about 7.7% of them singletons, with approximately 1.2% in the top ten. Here the sequenced sample was whole blood, taken in connection with sensitization to the hapten diphenylcyclopropenone (DPC). These receptors were obtained from a man in his late teens or twenties with alopecia areata. Some clones in this sample may be carry-over from other donors' samples. CDR3s include the opening cysteine and the closing phenylalanine or tryptophan. A D gene is named only where the DNA matches it firmly. Some rows mark clone size as missing; the rest say once, few, many or name a class of expanded clone.

d_call j_call clone_size v_call cdr3_nt cdr3_aa
TRBD1 TRBJ2-2 few TRBV12-3/TRBV12-4 TGTGCCAGCAGTCCGGTCGGGACAGCGAACACCGGGGAGCTGTTTTTT CASSPVGTANTGELFF
TRBD1 TRBJ2-7 NA TRBV2 TGTGCCAGCAGAGACAGGGGGCCGCGTATAGAGCAGTACTTC CASRDRGPRIEQYF
NA TRBJ2-5 NA TRBV12-3/TRBV12-4 TGTGCCAGCAGTTTATTTCGCAGGCCAGAGACCCAGTACTTC CASSLFRRPETQYF
NA TRBJ1-1 NA TRBV7-9 TGTGCCAGCAGCCCCAGGGAGCCGAACACTGAAGCTTTCTTT CASSPREPNTEAFF
NA TRBJ1-3 NA TRBV29-1 TGCAGCGTTGCGGCTGACAGGCGGGGAAACACCATATATTTT CSVAADRRGNTIYF
NA TRBJ1-5 few TRBV7-8 TGTGCCAGCAGCTCAGACAGACGCAATCAGCCCCAGCATTTT CASSSDRRNQPQHF
NA TRBJ2-1 many TRBV20-1 TGCAGTGCTATAGACTGGAGCTCCTACAATGAGCAGTTCTTC CSAIDWSSYNEQFF
TRBD1 TRBJ2-7 few TRBV7-9 TGTGCCAGCAGCTTATTCCCGGGACAGACAACCTACGAGCAGTACTTC CASSLFPGQTTYEQYF
NA TRBJ2-6 many TRBV6-6 TGTGCCAGCACGAGGGCTGGGGCCAACGTCCTGACTTTC CASTRAGANVLTF
NA TRBJ2-3 NA TRBV5-4 TGTGCCAGCAGCTTGGTAAGGGGCCTACCTACAGATACGCAGTATTTT CASSLVRGLPTDTQYF
NA TRBJ2-5 many TRBV12-3/TRBV12-4 TGTGCCAGCAGTTTAATGGGGGCCCAAGAGACCCAGTACTTC CASSLMGAQETQYF
NA TRBJ1-5 many TRBV20-1 TGCAGTGCCTACCGGGGCATCAATCAGCCCCAGCATTTT CSAYRGINQPQHF
NA TRBJ1-5 few TRBV5-1 TGCGCCAGCAGCTTGTCCCCAGGAAAGGAGCAGCCCCAGCATTTT CASSLSPGKEQPQHF
NA TRBJ2-2 many TRBV11-2 TGTGCCAGCAGCCCGGCTGGAGCACCCGGGGAGCTGTTTTTT CASSPAGAPGELFF
NA TRBJ2-3 few TRBV4-3 TGCGCCAGCAGCCAAGACTTGGCAGGGGAGACAGATACGCAGTATTTT CASSQDLAGETDTQYF
NA TRBJ1-1 few TRBV2 TGTGCCAGCAGTGAGACGAACACTGAAGCTTTCTTT CASSETNTEAFF
TRBD2 TRBJ2-3 NA TRBV7-2 TGTGCCAGCAGCTCCCTAGCGGGGGGGCCCACAGATACGCAGTATTTT CASSSLAGGPTDTQYF
NA TRBJ1-6 few TRBV6-5 TGTGCCAGCAGTTACGCCGACAGGCCCAATTCACCCCTCCACTTT CASSYADRPNSPLHF
NA TRBJ2-4 NA TRBV24-1 TGTGCCACCAGTGACTCGAGGACCTTAGCCAAAAACATTCAGTACTTC CATSDSRTLAKNIQYF
NA TRBJ1-2 many TRBV7-9 TGTGCCAGCAGCCCGACAGGCGGTAGAAACTATGGCTACACCTTC CASSPTGGRNYGYTF
TRBD1 TRBJ1-2 NA TRBV29-1 TGCAGCGTTGATCCCGGACAGGGGAACTATGGCTACACCTTC CSVDPGQGNYGYTF
TRBD2 TRBJ2-3 many TRBV5-1 TGCGCCAGCAGGGAGAGCGGGGTAAGAGATACGCAGTATTTT CASRESGVRDTQYF
TRBD2 TRBJ2-3 many TRBV2 TGTGCCAGCAGTGAATATGCGGGGGACCCAGATACGCAGTATTTT CASSEYAGDPDTQYF